Below, 7 T cell receptor beta chains from the same sample are listed, as sequenced in a study of cytomegalovirus exposure and HLA in healthy donors. Here immunoSEQ multiplex PCR was the method, and the copy in TCRdb shows in-frame clones only, minus some. Of about 330,000 clones listed, 75% to 90% are singletons. Sequenced sample: PBMCs. All receptors derive from a woman between 18 and 29 years old in good health and CMV-seronegative.

The rearrangement uses TRBV6-1 and TRBJ1-3; 8 nucleotides agree with TRBD1. V shed 2 bases, J shed 2 bases, and the junction held 2 bases outside the gene matches. Germline CDR1 and CDR2: MNHNS and SASEGT. The CDR3 is 15 residues long. CDR3 nucleotides: TGTGCCAGCAGTGAACAGGGGGCGACTGGAAACACCATATATTTT. Residues: CASSEQGATGNTIYF.

J is TRBJ2-3 and V is TRBV7-7; maybe TRBD1 (6 bases). The CDR3 contains 15 residues. Trimming took 4 bases from V and 1 from J, leaving 12 bases between them. In germline, CDR1 is SSHAT, CDR2 FNYEAQ (reference sequence). The CDR3 loop reads CASSSGASGTDTQYF. CDR3 nucleotide sequence: TGTGCCAGCAGCTCAGGGGCGTCCGGCACAGATACGCAGTATTTT.

The CDR3 sequence: CASSEYWREGQSYEQYF. CDR3 DNA sequence: TGTGCCAGCAGTGAATACTGGCGGGAGGGTCAGTCCTACGAGCAGTACTTC. V usage is TRBV25-1 and J usage is TRBJ2-7; 9 bases map to TRBD2. The CDR3 consists of 17 residues. J gave up 1 base and V 0 bases, and 7 bases lay outside the gene matches. Germline CDR1 MGHDK, CDR2 SYGVNS.

The genes are TRBV5-5 and TRBJ1-5; D not resolved. This CDR3 region has 14 residues. The V and J ends lost 0 bases and 5 bases respectively, with 9 bases between them. Germline loops: CDR1 SGHKS, CDR2 YYEKEE (reference sequence). The CDR3: CASSLEQFYQPQHF. The CDR3 nucleotides are TGTGCCAGCAGCTTGGAACAGTTCTATCAGCCCCAGCATTTT.

The chain has TRBV11-2 and TRBJ1-2; 7 bases fit TRBD1. CDR1 SGHAT and CDR2 FQNNGV come from the germline V gene. The CDR3 has 13 amino acids. The trim removed 4 bases at V and 8 bases at J, leaving 7 bases unmatched. CDR3 amino acids: CASSYDRVGGYTF. The CDR3 DNA is TGTGCCAGCAGCTACGACAGGGTAGGAGGCTACACCTTC.

The V and J genes are TRBV9 and TRBJ2-1, with 14 bases aligning to TRBD2. Germline assignment: CDR1 SGDLS and CDR2 YYNGEE. With V trimmed by 2 bases and J by 8 bases, 9 bases remained unmatched. The CDR3 is made up of 17 amino acids. The CDR3 here is CASSVTSGRAIVDEQFF. CDR3 nucleotide sequence: TGTGCCAGCAGCGTGACTAGCGGGAGGGCCATAGTTGATGAGCAGTTCTTC. Drawing the rest from reference TRBV9 and TRBJ2-1, the complete variable domain is DSGVTQTPKHLITATGQRVTLRCSPRSGDLSVYWYQQSLDQGLQFLIQYYNGEERAKGNILERFSAQQFPDLHSELNLSSLELGDSALYFCASSVTSGRAIVDEQFFGPGTRLTVL.

J is TRBJ2-1 and V is TRBV6-5; D possibly corresponds to TRBD2 (5 bases). CDR3 size: 15 residues. Germline CDR1 MNHEY, CDR2 SVGAGI. Trimming pared 7 bases from V and 7 bases from J, leaving 20 bases between. Written as DNA, the CDR3 is TGTGCCAGCACGCCGTTTCGAGGGCCGAGAAATGAGCAGTTCTTC. It translates to CASTPFRGPRNEQFF.